Listed here is a single T cell receptor (beta chain). With iRepertoire HTBI primers and Arm-PCR of CDR3 regions, TCR beta libraries were built. In the study's own analysis: Overall, samples carried over 60 TRBV and more than 13 TRBJ segments. TCRdb passed the multiplex PCR reads through MiXCR, listing each CDR3 protein once. It is TCRdb's table, rather than the study itself, that gives the V and J calls and clone size. In the table there are approximately 300,000 distinct CDR3 sequences, more than 15% of which are singletons. The sample is drawn from a study of regulatory T cells in long-lasting Graves disease. From germline, CDR1 is MNHNS and CDR2 SASEGT. Losses at the gene ends were 1 base for V and 8 bases for J; bases not matched to a gene: 17. The CDR3 is 18 amino acids. The time point was: newly diagnosed GD, antithyroid drugs for less than 3 months. RNA extracted from PBMCs served as the sequencing template.

Sequences were derived from peripheral blood mononuclear cells (PBMCs), sampled at new diagnosis, from a patient treated with antithyroid drugs. The source of this sequence is a female donor with Graves disease. The chain couples TRBV6-1 to TRBJ2-1; TRBD2 agrees at 7 bases. The CDR3 loop reads CASSEGTLGWEGSDEQFF. The CDR3 DNA is TGTGCCAGCAGTGAAGGGACCCTTGGGTGGGAGGGCAGTGATGAGCAGTTCTTC.